A selection of T cell receptor beta chains follows, all from one sample in a study of shared clonotypes between healthy human individuals. Assay: immunoSEQ multiplex PCR; the TCRdb copy retains only in-frame clones and omits some. The data contain around 550,000 clones, about 95% of them singletons. The material sequenced was naive CD4+ T cells sorted from blood. The source is a woman aged 25 to 39 in good health. The CDR3 runs from the conserved cysteine through the conserved F or W. Fields, in order: V gene, clone size, J gene, D gene, CDR3 protein, CDR3 DNA. The D gene is left open where the match is weak. Rows give clone size only sometimes, using once, few, many, or a class for an expanded clone.

V: TRBV4-1; size: once; J: TRBJ1-2; D: TRBD1; CDR3: CASSQGTGDYGYTF; DNA: TGCGCCAGCAGCCAAGGGACAGGGGACTATGGCTACACCTTC
V: TRBV20-1; size: -; J: TRBJ1-1; D: -; CDR3: CSLKDTEAFF; DNA: TGCAGTTTGAAGGACACTGAAGCTTTCTTT
V: TRBV7-2; size: -; J: TRBJ1-5; D: -; CDR3: CASSLETGTKNTNQPQHF; DNA: TGTGCCAGCAGCTTAGAGACTGGGACCAAGAACACAAATCAGCCCCAGCATTTT
V: TRBV5-1; size: -; J: TRBJ2-7; D: TRBD1; CDR3: CASSGSTGGYEQYF; DNA: TGCGCCAGCAGCGGCTCGACAGGGGGCTACGAGCAGTACTTC
V: TRBV5-1; size: -; J: TRBJ2-2; D: TRBD1; CDR3: CASSLGQGFTGELFF; DNA: TGCGCCAGCAGCTTGGGACAGGGGTTCACCGGGGAGCTGTTTTTT
V: TRBV6-1; size: -; J: TRBJ2-5; D: -; CDR3: CASSDLRGTQYF; DNA: TGTGCCAGCAGTGATCTGCGGGGGACCCAGTACTTC
V: TRBV6-6; size: -; J: TRBJ1-1; D: -; CDR3: CASSYIDEEAFF; DNA: TGTGCCAGCAGTTACATCGATGAGGAAGCTTTCTTT
V: TRBV5-1; size: -; J: TRBJ1-3; D: -; CDR3: CASSPGTRFSGNTIYF; DNA: TGCGCCAGCAGCCCCGGGACCAGATTCTCTGGAAACACCATATATTTT
V: TRBV29-1; size: -; J: TRBJ2-7; D: -; CDR3: CSARDGYEQYF; DNA: TGCAGCGCTAGGGACGGTTACGAGCAGTACTTC
V: TRBV7-7; size: -; J: TRBJ2-1; D: -; CDR3: CASSLDWAGNNEQFF; DNA: TGTGCCAGCAGCTTAGATTGGGCGGGAAACAATGAGCAGTTCTTC
V: TRBV10-3; size: -; J: TRBJ2-5; D: -; CDR3: CAMGPGVETQYF; DNA: TGTGCCATGGGCCCCGGGGTCGAGACCCAGTACTTC
V: TRBV7-9; size: -; J: TRBJ2-3; D: -; CDR3: CASSLLGAATQYF; DNA: TGTGCCAGCAGCTTATTAGGGGCTGCTACGCAGTATTTT
V: TRBV28; size: -; J: TRBJ2-2; D: -; CDR3: CASSLFGTLGTGELFF; DNA: TGTGCCAGCAGCTTATTCGGGACATTAGGGACCGGGGAGCTGTTTTTT
V: TRBV30; size: -; J: TRBJ2-7; D: TRBD1; CDR3: CAWRKTGGSYEQYF; DNA: TGTGCCTGGAGGAAGACAGGGGGTTCCTACGAGCAGTACTTC
V: TRBV7-8; size: -; J: TRBJ2-3; D: -; CDR3: CASSQPILAGTDTQYF; DNA: TGTGCCAGCAGCCAGCCGATCCTAGCCGGCACAGATACGCAGTATTTT
V: TRBV5-1; size: once; J: TRBJ1-4; D: -; CDR3: CASSGTAANEKLFF; DNA: TGCGCCAGCAGCGGGACGGCGGCTAATGAAAAACTGTTTTTT
V: TRBV7-2; size: -; J: TRBJ2-4; D: -; CDR3: CASSSDRRHIQYF; DNA: TGTGCCAGCAGCTCCGACAGGCGGCACATTCAGTACTTC
V: TRBV5-1; size: once; J: TRBJ2-1; D: -; CDR3: CASSLAGSGEQFF; DNA: TGCGCCAGCAGCTTGGCCGGGAGCGGCGAGCAGTTCTTC
V: TRBV5-8; size: -; J: TRBJ2-3; D: -; CDR3: CASNPGPGAPDTQYF; DNA: TGTGCCAGCAACCCGGGACCAGGGGCCCCAGATACGCAGTATTTT
V: TRBV6-1; size: -; J: TRBJ2-7; D: TRBD1; CDR3: CASSQDRGYEQYF; DNA: TGTGCCAGCAGCCAGGACAGGGGCTACGAGCAGTACTTC
V: TRBV6-1; size: once; J: TRBJ1-5; D: -; CDR3: CASSELPNQPQHF; DNA: TGTGCCAGCAGCGAGCTACCGAATCAGCCCCAGCATTTT
V: TRBV7-8; size: -; J: TRBJ2-2; D: TRBD1; CDR3: CASSPGPRGTGATGELFF; DNA: TGTGCCAGCAGCCCGGGACCCCGGGGGACAGGGGCCACCGGGGAGCTGTTTTTT
V: TRBV5-1; size: -; J: TRBJ2-7; D: -; CDR3: CASSLASSKSEQYF; DNA: TGCGCCAGCAGCTTGGCCTCCTCTAAATCCGAGCAGTACTTC
V: TRBV2; size: -; J: TRBJ2-2; D: -; CDR3: CASRGLLTGELFF; DNA: TGTGCCAGCAGGGGACTTCTCACCGGGGAGCTGTTTTTT
V: TRBV9; size: -; J: TRBJ2-3; D: TRBD2; CDR3: CASSVAGLAGVDTQYF; DNA: TGTGCCAGCAGCGTAGCTGGACTAGCGGGAGTAGATACGCAGTATTTT
V: TRBV28; size: -; J: TRBJ1-4; D: -; CDR3: CASSLPDAANEKLFF; DNA: TGTGCCAGCAGTCTACCGGACGCCGCTAATGAAAAACTGTTTTTT
V: TRBV19; size: -; J: TRBJ2-5; D: -; CDR3: CASSIAPIEETQYF; DNA: TGTGCCAGTAGTATAGCCCCAATCGAAGAGACCCAGTACTTC
V: TRBV14; size: -; J: TRBJ2-3; D: -; CDR3: CASSQVGGHPDTQYF; DNA: TGTGCCAGCAGCCAAGTGGGCGGGCATCCAGATACGCAGTATTTT
V: TRBV18; size: -; J: TRBJ2-7; D: TRBD1; CDR3: CASSSRTGQGRNEQYF; DNA: TGTGCCAGCTCATCGAGGACGGGACAGGGACGGAACGAGCAGTACTTC
V: TRBV5-4; size: -; J: TRBJ2-3; D: TRBD2; CDR3: CASSLGTSGSTDTQYF; DNA: TGTGCCAGCAGCTTGGGGACTAGCGGCAGCACAGATACGCAGTATTTT
V: TRBV4-2; size: -; J: TRBJ1-2; D: TRBD1; CDR3: CASSQDTGQVYGYTF; DNA: TGTGCCAGCAGCCAAGATACCGGACAGGTCTATGGCTACACCTTC
V: TRBV28; size: -; J: TRBJ1-2; D: -; CDR3: CASSPEGRGFFHGYTF; DNA: TGTGCCAGCAGTCCAGAAGGGAGGGGCTTTTTTCATGGCTACACCTTC
V: TRBV5-1; size: -; J: TRBJ2-7; D: -; CDR3: CASSNGQSYEQYF; DNA: TGCGCCAGCAGCAATGGACAGTCCTACGAGCAGTACTTC
V: TRBV2; size: -; J: TRBJ2-3; D: -; CDR3: CASSDEGQGADTQYF; DNA: TGTGCCAGCAGTGATGAGGGGCAGGGTGCAGATACGCAGTATTTT
V: TRBV15; size: -; J: TRBJ2-2; D: -; CDR3: CATSPGTTLLAGELFF; DNA: TGTGCCACCAGCCCTGGGACAACTCTGCTTGCCGGGGAGCTGTTTTTT
V: TRBV7-2; size: -; J: TRBJ2-3; D: -; CDR3: CASSLYTDTQYF; DNA: TGTGCCAGCAGCTTATACACAGATACGCAGTATTTT
V: TRBV7-9; size: -; J: TRBJ1-3; D: -; CDR3: CASSFGNLLDSGNTIYF; DNA: TGTGCCAGCAGCTTTGGGAACCTTCTGGACTCTGGAAACACCATATATTTT
V: TRBV28; size: -; J: TRBJ2-5; D: TRBD2; CDR3: CATRGRGQETQYF; DNA: TGTGCCACCAGAGGGCGGGGGCAAGAGACCCAGTACTTC
V: TRBV19; size: -; J: TRBJ1-2; D: -; CDR3: CASSMVGGGYTF; DNA: TGTGCCAGTAGTATGGTTGGTGGTGGCTACACCTTC
V: TRBV11-2; size: -; J: TRBJ2-3; D: -; CDR3: CASSFQGADTQYF; DNA: TGTGCCAGCAGCTTTCAGGGCGCAGATACGCAGTATTTT
V: TRBV19; size: once; J: TRBJ1-5; D: -; CDR3: CASSIDRGQPQHF; DNA: TGTGCCAGTAGTATAGATAGGGGACAGCCCCAGCATTTT
V: TRBV6-6; size: -; J: TRBJ2-3; D: TRBD2; CDR3: CASKSLLAGKDTQYF; DNA: TGTGCCAGCAAGTCTCTACTAGCGGGAAAAGATACGCAGTATTTT
V: TRBV11-2; size: -; J: TRBJ1-1; D: -; CDR3: CASSLDPRVNTEAFF; DNA: TGTGCCAGCAGCTTAGATCCAAGAGTGAACACTGAAGCTTTCTTT
V: TRBV10-3; size: few; J: TRBJ2-7; D: -; CDR3: CAIKGENDYEQYF; DNA: TGTGCCATCAAGGGGGAAAATGACTACGAGCAGTACTTC
V: TRBV28; size: once; J: TRBJ1-5; D: -; CDR3: CASSLRARQPQHF; DNA: TGTGCCAGCAGTTTAAGGGCACGGCAGCCCCAGCATTTT
V: TRBV11-3; size: -; J: TRBJ1-1; D: TRBD1; CDR3: CASSPAGTGFFTEAFF; DNA: TGTGCCAGCAGCCCCGCCGGGACAGGGTTTTTCACTGAAGCTTTCTTT
V: TRBV27; size: -; J: TRBJ2-3; D: -; CDR3: CASSLAESTDTQYF; DNA: TGTGCCAGCAGTTTAGCGGAGAGCACAGATACGCAGTATTTT
V: TRBV7-2; size: -; J: TRBJ1-2; D: -; CDR3: CASSLGIRDKPLGGYTF; DNA: TGTGCCAGCAGCTTGGGGATCCGGGACAAACCCTTGGGGGGCTACACCTTC
V: TRBV13; size: -; J: TRBJ2-7; D: -; CDR3: CASSLRTDYEQYF; DNA: TGTGCCAGCAGCTTAAGGACGGACTACGAGCAGTACTTC
V: TRBV28; size: once; J: TRBJ2-3; D: -; CDR3: CASSFPGTDTQYF; DNA: TGTGCCAGCAGTTTTCCGGGCACAGATACGCAGTATTTT
V: TRBV6-1; size: -; J: TRBJ2-5; D: -; CDR3: CASSVPPAGRQETQYF; DNA: TGTGCCAGCAGTGTCCCACCGGCGGGGAGACAAGAGACCCAGTACTTC
V: TRBV7-9; size: -; J: TRBJ2-7; D: -; CDR3: CASSFTSTSYEQYF; DNA: TGTGCCAGCAGCTTCACTAGCACCTCCTACGAGCAGTACTTC
V: TRBV18; size: -; J: TRBJ1-1; D: TRBD1; CDR3: CASSPPTGTGKNTEAFF; DNA: TGTGCCAGCTCACCACCGACCGGGACAGGAAAGAACACTGAAGCTTTCTTT